The 29 T cell receptor beta chains given below trace back to one sample, sequenced in a study of blood T cell repertoires in COVID-19. TCRdb keeps only in-frame clones here, not all; method: immunoSEQ multiplex PCR. The repertoire includes some 270,000 clones, around 85% of them detected once, and 9.5% to 11% sits in the top ten. Sequencing used peripheral blood. Source of these receptors: a woman in her 70s with acute or convalescent COVID-19.

This chain links TRBV6-4 with TRBJ2-1; 10 nucleotides line up with TRBD2. Germline V gives CDR1 MRHNA, CDR2 SNTAGT. The CDR3 extends over 19 amino acids. V lost 3 bases, J lost 3 bases, and 14 bases stayed unmatched. CDR3 DNA: TGTGCCAGCAGTGAAGGGGTACAGCGGGGGGGCCTCGTCTACAATGAGCAGTTCTTC. Translation: CASSEGVQRGGLVYNEQFF.

The genes are TRBV2 and TRBJ2-7; TRBD1 aligns across 7 bases. The germline gives CDR1 SNHLY, CDR2 FYNNEI. V shed 4 bases and J 3 bases; nucleotides not matched to a gene: 0. The CDR3 loop spans 12 amino acids. The DNA for the CDR3 is TGTGCCAGCAGTGGACAGGGCTACGAGCAGTACTTC. Its translation: CASSGQGYEQYF.

Concerning this clone itself: No conserved phenylalanine or tryptophan is present at the end of the CDR3, so a read error is the likely explanation. The limits of the CDR3 on the DNA are not certain, so only TCRdb's listed CDR3 is given. The chain combines TRBV19 with TRBJ1-1. Germline-derived CDR1 and CDR2 are LNHDA and SQIVND (reference sequence). The CDR3 is 10 amino acids in total, end residues counted. The CDR3 loop reads CASSILRLRL.

This clone showed up many times. This rearrangement joins TRBV16 to TRBJ2-7; 8 bases align to TRBD2. Trimming took 3 bases from V and 6 from J; bases not matched to a gene: 7. Germline values: CDR1 KGHSY, CDR2 FQNENV. The CDR3 sequence is 14 residues long. The CDR3 DNA follows: TGTGCCAGCAGCCAGGTGCGGGGGGTTGGCGAGCAGTACTTC. It specifies CASSQVRGVGEQYF.

V is TRBV11-2 and J is TRBJ1-2, with 7 bases fitting TRBD1. CDR1 and CDR2 (germline): SGHAT, FQNNGV. CDR3 length: 17 amino acids. The ends lost 3 bases at V and 4 bases at J; junction bases unmatched: 14. The DNA of the CDR3 is TGTGCCAGCAGCTTTCCGAGACAGGGCGGCTCACCCTATGGCTACACCTTC. Amino acid sequence: CASSFPRQGGSPYGYTF.

J is TRBJ1-3 and V is TRBV10-3, with D unclear. There are 15 residues in the CDR3. The V and J ends lost 6 bases and 1 base respectively, with 13 bases between them. Looked up from germline, CDR1 is ENHRY and CDR2 is SYGVKD. The chain's CDR3 is CAIRAGPLSGNTIYF. In DNA, the CDR3 is TGTGCCATCAGGGCTGGCCCCCTTTCTGGAAACACCATATATTTT.

This sequence joins TRBV14 and TRBJ1-5; the D is unclear. V lost 1 base, J lost 9 bases, and 10 bases lay in between. Germline CDR1 and CDR2: SGHDN and FVKESK. The CDR3 has 13 amino acids. The CDR3 is CASSQVVRRPQHF. The CDR3 bases are TGTGCCAGCAGCCAAGTGGTTCGGAGGCCCCAGCATTTT.

The CDR3 is CASSGGTSENWETQYF. Here the CDR3 DNA reads TGTGCCAGCAGTGGTGGGACTAGCGAGAATTGGGAGACCCAGTACTTC. This chain joins TRBV6-1 and TRBJ2-5; 10 nucleotides agree with TRBD2. Trimming at V came to 4 bases and at J to 5 bases, leaving 10 bases not matched to a gene. Germline V gives CDR1 MNHNS, CDR2 SASEGT. CDR3 length: 16 residues.

V usage is TRBV4-2 and J usage is TRBJ2-5; 10 bases line up with TRBD2. CDR1 is LGHNA, CDR2 YNFKEQ, per germline. J lost 5 bases, V lost 4 bases, and 13 bases had no gene match. The CDR3 length is 17 residues. The DNA for the CDR3 is TGTGCCAGCAGCCTACTTAGCGGGGGGTCGAGAATCGAGACCCAGTACTTC. It is translated as CASSLLSGGSRIETQYF.

The V gene is TRBV7-3, the J gene TRBJ1-2, with TRBD1 matching over 9 bases. The V and J ends lost 3 bases and 7 bases, in that order; junction bases with no gene match: 6. The CDR3 runs 14 residues. Germline V gene lookup returns CDR1 SGHTA and CDR2 FQGTGA. Here the CDR3 DNA reads TGTGCCAGCAGCTTGGGACAGGGCTTCGTTGGCTACACCTTC. Translation gives CASSLGQGFVGYTF.

This chain uses TRBV11-3 with TRBJ2-7; no firm D call. CDR1 and CDR2 (germline): SGHNT, YENEEA. There are 14 residues in the CDR3. The germline V and J ends were trimmed by 1 base and 0 bases, with 7 bases remaining between them. The CDR3 here is CASSLGPVSYEQYF. The CDR3 DNA sequence: TGTGCCAGCAGCTTAGGTCCAGTCTCCTACGAGCAGTACTTC.

The chain joins TRBV2 to TRBJ1-6; D not certain. Between the trimmed V and J ends, which lost 6 bases and 9 bases, there was a span of 15 bases. This CDR3 has 14 amino acids. Germline V gives CDR1 SNHLY, CDR2 FYNNEI. The CDR3, as DNA: TGTGCCAGCAGGCCACCAACCGCCGGTTCACCCCTCCACTTT. Translation: CASRPPTAGSPLHF.

This chain connects TRBV6-5 to TRBJ1-2, with 9 bases matching TRBD1. Per the germline V gene, CDR1 is MNHEY and CDR2 is SVGAGI. The trim removed 6 bases at V and 8 bases at J, leaving 7 bases unmatched. The CDR3 has 13 residues. CDR3: CASRPGQGWGYTF. In DNA, the CDR3 is TGTGCCAGCAGGCCGGGACAGGGCTGGGGCTACACCTTC.

The chain recombines TRBV5-6 with TRBJ2-1; TRBD1 matches 10 bases. CDR3 length: 15 residues. CDR1 SGHDT and CDR2 YYEEEE come from the germline V gene. The V and J ends lost 4 bases and 8 bases, in that order; junction bases with no gene match: 9. CDR3 sequence reads: CASSPRDRGGHEQFF. Written as DNA, the CDR3 is TGTGCCAGCAGCCCACGGGACAGGGGAGGCCATGAGCAGTTCTTC.

The chain links TRBV6-5 to TRBJ1-2, with D unclear. This CDR3 is built from 15 residues. Deletions cut 4 bases from V and 1 base from J, with 13 bases between. From germline, CDR1 is MNHEY and CDR2 SVGAGI. The CDR3 bases are TGTGCCAGCAGTTTAAACACAGCCTTTAACTATGGCTACACCTTC. This gives the protein CASSLNTAFNYGYTF.

The genes are TRBV19 and TRBJ2-2; 8 bases agree with TRBD1. CDR3 length equals 17 residues. The J segment lost 1 base and the V segment lost 4 bases, leaving 8 bases of the junction unmatched. The germline V gene has CDR1 LNHDA and CDR2 SQIVND (reference sequence). Here the CDR3 reads CASSKLLGQGNTGELFF. The DNA of the CDR3 is TGTGCCAGTAGTAAACTCCTAGGACAGGGGAACACCGGGGAGCTGTTTTTT.

The chain links TRBV5-1 to TRBJ2-2; TRBD2 matches 14 bases. J gave up 2 bases and V 4 bases, and 10 bases lay outside the gene matches. Germline loops: CDR1 SGHRS, CDR2 YFSETQ. There are 19 residues in the CDR3. CDR3 protein: CASSQHRLAGGLNTGELFF. DNA for the CDR3: TGCGCCAGCAGCCAACACCGACTAGCGGGGGGGCTTAACACCGGGGAGCTGTTTTTT.

In this sample, this clone turned up once. The rearrangement links TRBV12-3 or TRBV12-4 to TRBJ2-7; 7 nucleotides line up with TRBD1. The CDR3 runs 12 residues. V gave up 6 bases and J gave up 7 bases; unmatched junction bases: 6. The CDR3 DNA sequence: TGTGCCAGCAGCATTTGGGGACAGGAGCAGTACTTC. This codes for CASSIWGQEQYF.

This rearrangement joins TRBV7-8 to TRBJ2-3; the match to TRBD2 covers 8 bases. This CDR3 spans 15 amino acids. CDR1 is SGHVS and CDR2 is FQNEAQ in the germline V gene. Trimming at V came to 4 bases and at J to 5 bases, leaving 8 bases not matched to a gene. CDR3 sequence (DNA): TGTGCCAGCAGCTCCCCGGGGGGGGTGGGAGATACGCAGTATTTT. Its translation is CASSSPGGVGDTQYF.

The chain couples TRBV4-2 to TRBJ1-1, with D possibly being TRBD1 (5 bases). CDR3 length: 17 residues. The V gene's germline CDR1 is LGHNA and CDR2 YNFKEQ. Trimming shortened V by 4 bases and J by 7 bases, and 25 bases separated the two germline ends. The CDR3 sequence: CASSPLNRKGREGEAFF. In nucleotides, the CDR3 is TGTGCCAGCAGCCCCTTAAATCGGAAGGGGAGGGAGGGTGAAGCTTTCTTT.

The chain carries TRBV3-1 (or the pseudogene TRBV3-2) and TRBJ1-4; tentative D call: TRBD1 (5 bases). The CDR3 loop spans 16 amino acids. V lost 0 bases, J lost 7 bases, and 15 bases lay in between. Germline CDR1 is LGHDT and CDR2 is YNNKEL (reference sequence). The CDR3 bases are TGTGCCAGCAGCCAAGAGGGGGGGGTGTCGGCTGAAAAACTGTTTTTT. It translates to CASSQEGGVSAEKLFF.

This clone appeared a few times. This chain links TRBV6-5 with TRBJ1-5; D ambiguous. Trimming removed 6 bases at V and 7 bases at J, with 13 bases between. In germline, CDR1 is MNHEY, CDR2 SVGAGI. This CDR3 has 13 amino acids. The CDR3 region has the DNA TGTGCCAGCAGCGCGGAGGCCGGACAGCCCCAGCATTTT. Translation: CASSAEAGQPQHF.

The chain couples TRBV5-5 to TRBJ1-1; TRBD1 agrees at 7 bases. Looked up from germline, CDR1 is SGHKS and CDR2 is YYEKEE (reference sequence). The CDR3 sequence is 13 residues long. Trimming removed 4 bases from V and 6 bases from J; junction bases left unmatched: 6. Here the CDR3 reads CASSAGTAAEAFF. As DNA, the CDR3 is TGTGCCAGCAGCGCAGGGACAGCCGCTGAAGCTTTCTTT.

Of note for this clone: Additional DNA sequences in this sample encode the identical CDR3. The rearrangement joins TRBV5-8 to TRBJ1-1; D gene ambiguous. V was cut by 0 bases and J by 11 bases, with 11 bases left in between. The CDR3 consists of 12 residues. Germline V gene data show CDR1 as SGHTS and CDR2 as YDEGEE. In nucleotides, the CDR3 is TGTGCCAGCAGCTTGGGGCGGGCGGGGGCTTTCTTT. It codes for CASSLGRAGAFF.

The chain employs TRBV7-8 and TRBJ1-1, with D maybe TRBD1 (5 bases). The ends were cut back, 0 bases at V and 6 bases at J, with 11 bases in the middle. The CDR3 contains 14 residues. Looked up from germline, CDR1 is SGHVS and CDR2 is FQNEAQ. The CDR3 here is CASSLALGGSEAFF. DNA for the CDR3: TGTGCCAGCAGCTTAGCGCTCGGGGGATCTGAAGCTTTCTTT.

The chain links TRBV3-1 (or the pseudogene TRBV3-2) to TRBJ2-7; 10 bases match TRBD1. This CDR3 region has 15 residues. CDR1 is LGHDT and CDR2 is YNNKEL in the germline V gene (reference sequence). Trimming took 6 bases from V and 2 from J; bases not matched to a gene: 7. CDR3 in amino acids: CASRPSGTGAYEQYF. The CDR3 DNA reads TGTGCCAGCAGACCCTCCGGGACAGGGGCCTACGAGCAGTACTTC.

This clone was seen once. The gene calls are TRBV6-5 and TRBJ1-5, with 7 bases aligning to TRBD1. V shed 5 bases and J 2 bases; nucleotides not matched to a gene: 6. The V gene's germline CDR1 is MNHEY and CDR2 SVGAGI. This CDR3 is 15 amino acids long. The CDR3, as DNA: TGTGCCAGCAGTCCCGGACAGGTTGGCAATCAGCCCCAGCATTTT. It is translated as CASSPGQVGNQPQHF.

J is TRBJ2-2 and V is TRBV25-1, with D possibly matching TRBD1 (5 bases). Germline V gives CDR1 MGHDK, CDR2 SYGVNS. The CDR3 is 15 residues long. The V end was cut by 5 bases, the J end by 5 bases, with 15 bases between. Written as DNA, the CDR3 is TGTGCCAGCAGTTCCCGGGCAGGGAAAACCGGGGAGCTGTTTTTT. Translation: CASSSRAGKTGELFF.

This chain links TRBV7-2 with TRBJ1-2; 9 nucleotides match TRBD1. This CDR3 contains 16 residues. Germline-derived CDR1 and CDR2 are SGHTA and FQGNSA. V lost 3 bases, J lost 1 base, and 6 bases stayed unmatched. CDR3 coding DNA: TGTGCCAGCAGCTTTGGGACAGGGTTTGATAACTATGGCTACACCTTC. It encodes CASSFGTGFDNYGYTF.